The entry below gives a single TCR beta chain sequence along with its context. PCR was performed a second time for about 7 to 12 cycles using a sample-barcoded 5' primer and a J-beta primer mix. TCRdb independently ran MiXCR on the 5' RACE reads; one entry per CDR3 protein. In the table there are 600,000 to 800,000 distinct CDR3 sequences, under 65% of which are singletons. The record originates from a study of blood T cells in healthy people across ages. Germline values: CDR1 LGHDT, CDR2 YNNKEL (reference sequence). The ends lost 2 bases at V and 5 bases at J; junction bases unmatched: 8. This CDR3 has 16 residues.

This chain links TRBV3-1 with TRBJ2-3; 9 nucleotides match TRBD2. This clonotype was sampled from an elderly woman in good health. The sample taken for sequencing was blood. CDR3 nucleotides: TGTGCCAGCAGCCAACTAGGGGCAGCGGGAGGAGATACGCAGTATTTT. It codes for CASSQLGAAGGDTQYF.